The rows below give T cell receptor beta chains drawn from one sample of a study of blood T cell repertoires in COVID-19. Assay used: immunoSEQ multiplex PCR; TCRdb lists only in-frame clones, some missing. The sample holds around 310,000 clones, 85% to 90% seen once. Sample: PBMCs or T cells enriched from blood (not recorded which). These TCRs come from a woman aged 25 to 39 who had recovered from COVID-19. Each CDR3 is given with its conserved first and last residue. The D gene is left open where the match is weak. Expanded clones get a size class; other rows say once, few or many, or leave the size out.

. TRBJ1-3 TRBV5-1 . TGCGCCAGCAGCCCCGGGTCTTCGGGAACCGGAAACACCATATATTTT CASSPGSSGTGNTIYF
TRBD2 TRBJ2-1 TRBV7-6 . TGTGCCAGCAGCCCCACACTAGCGGGAGGCGCCTACAATGAGCAGTTCTTC CASSPTLAGGAYNEQFF
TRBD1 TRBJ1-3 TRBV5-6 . TGTGCCAGCAGCGTATATGGGACAGCCTCTGGAAACACCATATATTTT CASSVYGTASGNTIYF
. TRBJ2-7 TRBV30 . TGTGCCTGGAGGGGCAGCTCCTACGAGCAGTACTTC CAWRGSSYEQYF
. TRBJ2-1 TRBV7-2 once TGTGCCAGCAGCCTAAAACGACAGAGCTCCTACAATGAGCAGTTCTTC CASSLKRQSSYNEQFF
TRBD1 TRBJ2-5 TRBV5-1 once TGCGCCAGCAGCCCCGACAGGGGGCAAGAGACCCAGTACTTC CASSPDRGQETQYF
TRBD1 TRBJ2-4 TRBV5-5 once TGTGCCAGCAGCTCGGGGGATCCCCGGGACAGGGGGTTCAAAAACATTCAGTACTTC CASSSGDPRDRGFKNIQYF
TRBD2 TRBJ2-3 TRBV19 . TGTGCCAGTAGTATGGCTAGCGGGAGTATTGGGTATACGCAGTATTTT CASSMASGSIGYTQYF
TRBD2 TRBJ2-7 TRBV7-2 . TGTGCCAGCAGCTTACATTGGGGCGGGAGTGAAGTTTACGAGCAGTACTTC CASSLHWGGSEVYEQYF
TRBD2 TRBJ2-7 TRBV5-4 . TGTGCCAGCAGCTCAAGGACTAGCGGGAGTCTGTACGAGCAGTACTTC CASSSRTSGSLYEQYF
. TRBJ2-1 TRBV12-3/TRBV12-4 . TGTGCCAGCAGTGCGGTAGCGGATGAGCAGTTCTTC CASSAVADEQFF
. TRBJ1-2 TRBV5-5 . TGTGCCAGCAGCCCATACAGCCTACAGGGCGGTTATAGTGGCTACACCTTC CASSPYSLQGGYSGYTF
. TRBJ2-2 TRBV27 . TGTGCCAGCAGTTCCCAAAGGGGGGGACGGACCCTACCCGGGGAGCTGTTTTTT CASSSQRGGRTLPGELFF
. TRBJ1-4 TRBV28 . TGTGCCAGCAGTGCATGGACAGCAACTAATGAAAAACTGTTTTTT CASSAWTATNEKLFF
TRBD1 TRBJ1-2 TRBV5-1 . TGCGCCAGCAGCCTGCTTGTTAACCCAGGACAGGGGATTTATGGCTACACCTTC CASSLLVNPGQGIYGYTF
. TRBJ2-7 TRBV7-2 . TGTGCCAGCAGCTTACAAGGCGGATCCTACGAGCAGTACTTC CASSLQGGSYEQYF
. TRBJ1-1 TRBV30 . TGTGCCTGGTCTCGGGGTGAAACTGAAGCTTTCTTT CAWSRGETEAFF
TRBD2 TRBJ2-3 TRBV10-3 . TGTGCCATCAGGAAACTAGCGTCTCAGTCGGATACGCAGTATTTT CAIRKLASQSDTQYF
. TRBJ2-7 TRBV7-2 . TGTGCCAGCAGCTTAGTGGCGGGGTCGGATGGCGAGCAGTACTTC CASSLVAGSDGEQYF
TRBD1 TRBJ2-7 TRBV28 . TGTGCCAGCAGTTCAGGACAGGGGCCTTTTGAGCAGTACTTC CASSSGQGPFEQYF
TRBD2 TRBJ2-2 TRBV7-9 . TGTGCCAGCAGCCCACGACTAGCGTCAAACACCGGGGAGCTGTTTTTT CASSPRLASNTGELFF
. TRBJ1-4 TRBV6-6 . TGTGCCAGCAGTTACTCAGGGGTTGGTGAAAAACTGTTTTTT CASSYSGVGEKLFF
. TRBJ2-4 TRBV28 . TGTGCCAGCAGCATGACCCGAGGGAGACCCAAAAACATTCAGTACTTC CASSMTRGRPKNIQYF
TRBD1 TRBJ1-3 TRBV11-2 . TGTGCCAGCAGCTTGACACAGGGGTCTGGAAACACCATATATTTT CASSLTQGSGNTIYF
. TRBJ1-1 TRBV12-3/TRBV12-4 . TGTGCCAGCAGTTTAGCGCAGGGTTTTGAAGCTTTCTTT CASSLAQGFEAFF
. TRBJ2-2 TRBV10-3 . TGTGCCATCATAGTAGGGGAGCTGTTTTTT CAIIVGELFF
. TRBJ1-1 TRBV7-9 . TGTGCCAGCAGCTTAGGACAGAACACTGAAGCTTTCTTT CASSLGQNTEAFF
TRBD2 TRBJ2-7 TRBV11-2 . TGTGCCAGCAGCTCACTAAAGACTAGCGGTACCTACGAGCAGTACTTC CASSSLKTSGTYEQYF
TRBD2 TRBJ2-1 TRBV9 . TGTGCCAGCAGCTTAAGCGGGGGGGGCTCCTACAATGAGCAGTTCTTC CASSLSGGGSYNEQFF
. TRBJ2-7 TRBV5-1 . TGCGCCAGCAGCTTAACAGGGCCCTACGAGCAGTACTTC CASSLTGPYEQYF
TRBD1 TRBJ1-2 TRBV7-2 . TGTGCCAGCAGCTTAGGACCGGGACAGAACTATGGCTACACCTTC CASSLGPGQNYGYTF
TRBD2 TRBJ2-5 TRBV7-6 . TGTGCCAGCAGCATCCCCGAGCGGGGCGATCAAGAGACCCAGTACTTC CASSIPERGDQETQYF
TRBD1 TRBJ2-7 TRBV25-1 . TGTGCCAGCAGTAGCAACAGGGGGCGTCAAAACGAGCAGTACTTC CASSSNRGRQNEQYF
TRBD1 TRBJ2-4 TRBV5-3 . TGTGCCAGAAGCGTAAGAATCGACAGCGCAGCCCACAAAAACAGGGGTCGGCTCAGCATTCAGTACTTC CARSVRIDSAAHKNRGRLSIQYF
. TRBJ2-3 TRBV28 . TGTGCCAGCAGTAACAGGGAGTCAAGGGATACGCAGTATTTT CASSNRESRDTQYF